What follows is one TCR beta chain and its context. This entry belongs to a study of blood T cell repertoires in COVID-19. Background on the study: Sites across the United States, Italy and Spain contributed samples from acute and convalescent COVID-19. T cells, B-cell-depleted T cells, or PBMCs supplied cDNA or gDNA.

Germline assignment: CDR1 KGHSH and CDR2 LQKENI. The CDR3 has 15 residues. After removal of 4 bases from V and 4 bases from J, the junction contained 5 bases not matched to a gene. TCRdb's copy holds only in-frame clones and misses some; the assay was immunoSEQ multiplex PCR. The data hold some 370,000 clones, with around 89% observed a single time. Sequencing was carried out using peripheral blood. This rearrangement joins TRBV18 to TRBJ2-3, with 10 bases identical to TRBD1. This TCR was recovered from a man between 18 and 35 years old with active or convalescent COVID-19. The CDR3 nucleotides read TGTGCCAGCTCACGGACAGGGGGTGAATCAGATACGCAGTATTTT. Amino acids: CASSRTGGESDTQYF.